This passage covers 32 T cell receptor beta chains from one sample sequenced in a study of T-cell memory formation after mild COVID-19 (dated by TCRdb to the early 2020s). The receptor library was made with 5' RACE. Sequencing relied on an Illumina NovaSeq 6000. The public reads were reanalyzed by TCRdb: fastp trimming at Q25, MiXCR alignment, in-frame beta chains only. For every CDR3 protein sequence, its rows merge into one entry that carries the most common genes and DNA. The sample records under 250,000 distinct CDR3 sequences, over 7.5% of which are singletons. The ten largest clones represent roughly 3.5% of the sample. The sample consisted of PBMCs or a T cell subset sorted from them (not recorded which). All receptors come from a man aged 18 to 29 who had mild COVID-19 (a few samples of this study predate the infection). The sample titles of this study are shuffled in the database, so cell type and time point are left out; the donor was told from shared clones.

The chain couples TRBV5-1 to TRBJ2-5; D not certain. CDR1 is SGHRS, CDR2 YFSETQ, per germline. V shed 3 bases and J shed 1 base, with 7 bases lying between them. The CDR3 loop spans 13 amino acids. CDR3: CASSYGSQETQYF. The CDR3 bases are TGCGCCAGCAGCTACGGCAGCCAAGAGACCCAGTACTTC.

The chain joins TRBV5-4 to TRBJ2-7, with D uncertain. Per germline, CDR1 SGHNT and CDR2 YYREEE (reference sequence). CDR3 length: 12 amino acids. The V and J ends lost 7 bases and 3 bases respectively, with 11 bases between them. CDR3 nucleotides: TGTGCCAGCGCTGACTGGGGCTACGAGCAGTACTTC. It encodes CASADWGYEQYF.

The rearrangement uses TRBV5-4 and TRBJ2-1, with unresolved D. With 5 bases removed from V and 0 bases from J, the gap between germline ends came to 12 bases. CDR1 SGHNT and CDR2 YYREEE come from the germline V gene (reference sequence). The CDR3 runs to 15 residues. The CDR3 sequence: CASSIRSSSYNEQFF. As DNA, the CDR3 is TGTGCCAGCAGTATCAGGAGCAGCTCCTACAATGAGCAGTTCTTC.

The table lists this clonotype with a few counts. J is TRBJ2-7 and V is TRBV28; a possible D gene is TRBD1 (5 bases). Looked up from germline, CDR1 is MDHEN and CDR2 is SYDVKM. The CDR3 covers 13 residues. The V and J ends lost 2 bases and 0 bases respectively, with 5 bases between them. The CDR3 DNA reads TGTGCCAGCAGTTTACAGGGCTCCTACGAGCAGTACTTC. Encoded protein: CASSLQGSYEQYF. Based on the CDR3 plus reference TRBV28 and TRBJ2-7, the full variable domain is DVKVTQSSRYLVKRTGEKVFLECVQDMDHENMFWYRQDPGLGLRLIYFSYDVKMKEKGDIPEGYSVSREKKERFSLILESASTNQTSMYLCASSLQGSYEQYFGPGTRLTVT.

V gene TRBV7-9 combines with J gene TRBJ2-5; perhaps TRBD2 as D (6 bases). In germline, CDR1 is SEHNR, CDR2 FQNEAQ (reference sequence). V gave up 5 bases and J gave up 4 bases, with 11 bases separating them. The CDR3 sequence is 13 residues long. The DNA for the CDR3 is TGTGCCAGCAGCCCCTCGGGGGTAGAGACCCAGTACTTC. Residues: CASSPSGVETQYF.

V is TRBV5-1 and J is TRBJ2-5, with 13 positions matching TRBD2. CDR3 length: 15 residues. With V trimmed by 3 bases and J by 4 bases, 3 bases remained unmatched. Germline lookup yields CDR1 SGHRS and CDR2 YFSETQ. This CDR3 reads CASSSRTSGGETQYF. DNA for the CDR3: TGCGCCAGCAGCTCCCGGACTAGCGGGGGAGAGACCCAGTACTTC.

The chain's CDR3 is CASGRDGAYEQYF. CDR3 sequence (DNA): TGTGCCAGCGGCCGGGACGGAGCCTACGAGCAGTACTTC. J is TRBJ2-7 and V is TRBV2, with D possibly being TRBD1 or TRBD2 (5 bases each). Germline V gene sequence: CDR1 SNHLY, CDR2 FYNNEI. This CDR3 is 13 amino acids long. Between the trimmed V and J ends, which lost 8 bases and 2 bases, there was a span of 13 bases.

This clonotype showed up many times. The J gene is TRBJ2-1, the V gene TRBV4-2; no definite D call. CDR3 length: 18 residues. The germline CDR1 and CDR2 sequences are LGHNA and YNFKEQ. V lost 1 base to trimming and J lost 1 base, with 17 bases between them. The CDR3 spells CASSQASGPGISYNEQFF. CDR3 DNA: TGTGCCAGCAGCCAAGCGTCAGGCCCCGGAATTTCCTACAATGAGCAGTTCTTC.

This clonotype has a handful of counts. The chain recombines TRBV2 with TRBJ2-7; the match to TRBD2 covers 10 bases. V trimming: 6 bases; J trimming: 4 bases; junction bases outside the gene matches: 12. Germline-derived CDR1 and CDR2 are SNHLY and FYNNEI. CDR3 length: 16 residues. CDR3 nucleotides: TGTGCCAGCAGCGTACTCGAACTAGCGGGGAGTTACGAGCAGTACTTC. This codes for CASSVLELAGSYEQYF.

This clonotype was picked up a small number of times. The rearrangement uses TRBV27 and TRBJ1-6; TRBD1 is a possible D gene (5 bases). V lost 2 bases to trimming and J lost 12 bases, with 14 bases between them. CDR1 is MNHEY, CDR2 SMNVEV, per germline (reference sequence). The CDR3 runs to 14 residues. The DNA of the CDR3 is TGTGCCAGCAGTTTAAGGGGAATCTCTGGACCCCTCCACTTT. Protein sequence: CASSLRGISGPLHF.

The gene calls are TRBV12-3 or TRBV12-4 and TRBJ1-1; unclear D gene. V dropped 7 bases and J dropped 0 bases, with 12 bases sitting between them. The length of the CDR3 is 14 residues. CDR3 amino acids: CASTIPPLNTEAFF. The CDR3 DNA follows: TGTGCCAGCACAATCCCTCCTTTGAACACTGAAGCTTTCTTT.

This clonotype turned up a few times. The rearrangement joins TRBV5-1 to TRBJ1-4; TRBD1 is a possible D gene (6 bases). Per the germline V gene, CDR1 is SGHRS and CDR2 is YFSETQ. The CDR3 totals 16 residues. V gave up 2 bases and J gave up 1 base, with 12 bases separating them. CDR3 bases: TGCGCCAGCAGCTTACAGGGTGGTGAAACTAATGAAAAACTGTTTTTT. It specifies CASSLQGGETNEKLFF.

The chain combines TRBV5-4 with TRBJ2-3; 7 positions agree with TRBD2. J was trimmed by 2 bases and V by 2 bases; bases with no gene match: 5. There are 15 residues in the CDR3. Germline lookup yields CDR1 SGHNT and CDR2 YYREEE (reference sequence). CDR3 DNA sequence: TGTGCCAGCAGCTTTCCGGCGGGAGACACAGATACGCAGTATTTT. It translates to CASSFPAGDTDTQYF.

This clonotype has just a few counts. The genes are TRBV6-2 or TRBV6-3 and TRBJ1-1; no clear D gene. This CDR3 has 13 residues. Germline CDR1 reads MNHEY; CDR2 reads SVGEGT. Trimming pared 6 bases from V and 5 bases from J, leaving 13 bases between. CDR3 sequence: CASSHNGRTEAFF. The CDR3 coding sequence is TGTGCCAGCAGCCATAATGGTCGGACTGAAGCTTTCTTT.

The table lists this clonotype with a few counts. The chain couples TRBV7-2 to TRBJ2-7; D is tentatively TRBD1 or TRBD2 (5 bases each). This CDR3 is built from 16 residues. V was clipped by 4 bases and J by 1 base, with 17 bases between them. From germline, CDR1 is SGHTA and CDR2 FQGNSA. The CDR3 DNA reads TGTGCCAGCAGCTCGTGGACTGGACAACGGTCCTACGAGCAGTACTTC. This codes for CASSSWTGQRSYEQYF.

This clonotype was counted at least ten times. This rearrangement joins TRBV20-1 to TRBJ2-1, with D perhaps given as TRBD1 or TRBD2 (6 bases each). Germline V lookup: CDR1 DFQATT, CDR2 SNEGSKA (reference sequence). There are 16 residues in the CDR3. The V and J ends lost 0 bases and 5 bases respectively, with 17 bases between them. The CDR3 is CSARDTGGYDHNEQFF. In DNA, the CDR3 is TGCAGTGCTAGAGATACCGGGGGCTACGACCACAATGAGCAGTTCTTC.

The chain is built from TRBV18 and TRBJ1-2; D is undetermined. The V end was cut by 3 bases, the J end by 5 bases, with 10 bases between. The CDR3 is 13 residues long. Germline V gene lookup returns CDR1 KGHSH and CDR2 LQKENI. For the CDR3, the DNA is TGTGCCAGCTCACCTGAACGGGATTATGGCTACACCTTC. Translating gives CASSPERDYGYTF.

This clonotype was recorded a few times. The chain combines TRBV5-4 with TRBJ2-1; D remains ambiguous. Germline V gene data show CDR1 as SGHNT and CDR2 as YYREEE (reference sequence). V dropped 0 bases and J dropped 5 bases, with 9 bases sitting between them. The CDR3 runs to 14 residues. CDR3 residues: CASSLEGSNNEQFF. CDR3 in DNA: TGTGCCAGCAGCTTGGAGGGTTCAAACAATGAGCAGTTCTTC.

This clonotype was seen ten or more times. The V call is TRBV28, the J call TRBJ2-3; the match to TRBD2 covers 12 bases. Losses at the gene ends were 7 bases for V and 3 bases for J; bases not matched to a gene: 5. The CDR3 totals 15 residues. Germline loops: CDR1 MDHEN, CDR2 SYDVKM. The CDR3 DNA is TGTGCCAGCACTAGCGGGGGGGTTGGGACAGATACGCAGTATTTT. Protein sequence: CASTSGGVGTDTQYF.

Only a few counts were recorded for this clonotype. V usage is TRBV18 and J usage is TRBJ1-2; 8 bases line up with TRBD1. This CDR3 region has 17 residues. The V gene's germline CDR1 is KGHSH and CDR2 LQKENI. J was trimmed by 6 bases and V by 3 bases; bases with no gene match: 15. Here the CDR3 reads CASSPRRTGGDLNGYTF. CDR3 nucleotide sequence: TGTGCCAGCTCACCTAGGCGCACAGGGGGTGACTTGAATGGCTACACCTTC.

This clonotype was detected a few times. V gene TRBV24-1 combines with J gene TRBJ2-7; no reliable D call. The germline V gene encodes CDR1 KGHDR and CDR2 SFDVKD. This CDR3 region has 11 residues. The germline V and J ends were trimmed by 1 base and 7 bases, with 4 bases remaining between them. The CDR3: CATSDFGEQYF. CDR3 coding DNA: TGTGCCACCAGTGATTTTGGAGAGCAGTACTTC.

The genes are TRBV20-1 and TRBJ2-5; 8 bases fit TRBD1. The trim removed 0 bases at V and 5 bases at J, leaving 8 bases unmatched. The germline V gene encodes CDR1 DFQATT and CDR2 SNEGSKA (reference sequence). The CDR3 runs to 15 residues. This chain's CDR3 is CSARDGQGARETQYF. DNA of the CDR3: TGCAGTGCTAGAGATGGGCAGGGGGCTAGGGAGACCCAGTACTTC.

The chain uses TRBV9 and TRBJ2-1; 7 bases match TRBD1. Germline V gene lookup returns CDR1 SGDLS and CDR2 YYNGEE. The CDR3 consists of 16 residues. J was trimmed by 2 bases and V by 0 bases; bases with no gene match: 5. CDR3 sequence reads: CASSVGTGAAYNEQFF. CDR3 in DNA: TGTGCCAGCAGCGTAGGTACAGGGGCGGCCTACAATGAGCAGTTCTTC. The complete variable domain, with remaining parts taken from reference TRBV9 and TRBJ2-1, reads DSGVTQTPKHLITATGQRVTLRCSPRSGDLSVYWYQQSLDQGLQFLIQYYNGEERAKGNILERFSAQQFPDLHSELNLSSLELGDSALYFCASSVGTGAAYNEQFFGPGTRLTVL.

The V gene is TRBV7-9, the J gene TRBJ2-5; D remains unclear. Per the germline V gene, CDR1 is SEHNR and CDR2 is FQNEAQ (reference sequence). V was cut by 5 bases and J by 1 base, with 11 bases left in between. The CDR3 covers 14 residues. The CDR3 nucleotides read TGTGCCAGCAGCCTAACAGAGATCCAAGAGACCCAGTACTTC. It encodes CASSLTEIQETQYF.

This clonotype has only a few counts. CDR3 bases: TGCAGTGCTAGCGTAGGCCCTAGCAATCAGCCCCAGCATTTT. It codes for CSASVGPSNQPQHF. The V and J genes are TRBV20-1 and TRBJ1-5; D is unclear. CDR3 length equals 14 residues. Germline CDR1 DFQATT, CDR2 SNEGSKA (reference sequence). Trimming stripped 3 bases from V and 0 bases from J, with 9 bases between.

This clonotype was seen more than once but under ten times. J is TRBJ2-2 and V is TRBV7-2; 11 bases map to TRBD2. The CDR3 extends over 16 amino acids. V shed 5 bases, J shed 4 bases, and the junction held 6 bases outside the gene matches. Germline CDR1 is SGHTA and CDR2 is FQGNSA. CDR3 residues: CASSRGLAAGTGELFF. As DNA, the CDR3 is TGTGCCAGCAGCCGGGGACTAGCGGCGGGCACCGGGGAGCTGTTTTTT.

This clonotype was seen repeatedly, ten times or more. The chain has TRBV7-6 and TRBJ2-7, with 8 bases identical to TRBD1. J lost 7 bases, V lost 5 bases, and 10 bases had no gene match. CDR3 length: 14 amino acids. Germline-derived CDR1 and CDR2 are SGHVS and FNYEAQ. CDR3 coding DNA: TGTGCCAGCAGCCTACAGGGGGTGCCTAGGGAGCAGTACTTC. Amino acids: CASSLQGVPREQYF.

V gene TRBV3-1 combines with J gene TRBJ2-1; 11 bases fit TRBD2. In germline, CDR1 is LGHDT, CDR2 YNNKEL (reference sequence). Trimming cost V 1 base and J 10 bases; bases outside gene matches: 6. The length of the CDR3 is 15 residues. In DNA, the CDR3 is TGTGCCAGCAGCCAAGTTAGCGGGGGGGCAGGAGAGCAGTTCTTC. Its protein product is CASSQVSGGAGEQFF.

This clonotype was seen only a few times. The rearrangement links TRBV2 to TRBJ2-5; 14 positions match TRBD2. The CDR3 contains 16 residues. CDR1 and CDR2 (germline): SNHLY, FYNNEI. V lost 7 bases, J lost 3 bases, and 7 bases stayed unmatched. CDR3 sequence: CASTLGLAGGKETQYF. The CDR3 DNA reads as TGTGCCAGCACCCTAGGACTAGCGGGGGGAAAAGAGACCCAGTACTTC.

This clonotype was detected only a few times. The rearrangement joins TRBV12-3 or TRBV12-4 to TRBJ1-2, with D possibly matching TRBD1 (6 bases). The CDR3 has 14 residues. Trimming took 7 bases from V and 1 from J, leaving 13 bases between them. The CDR3 DNA follows: TGTGCCAGCAAGCAGGACAGCAATAACTATGGCTACACCTTC. It translates to CASKQDSNNYGYTF.

V usage is TRBV28 and J usage is TRBJ1-2; 8 bases are a match to TRBD1. The CDR3 extends over 15 amino acids. The V segment lost 4 bases and the J segment 7 bases; nucleotides outside the gene matches: 11. CDR1 is MDHEN, CDR2 SYDVKM, per germline. CDR3 loop: CASSSPGGGVFGYTF. Here the CDR3 DNA reads TGTGCCAGCAGTTCCCCAGGGGGCGGTGTTTTTGGCTACACCTTC.

The chain has TRBV7-8 and TRBJ1-2; the match to TRBD1 covers 11 bases. This CDR3 region has 16 residues. Losses at the gene ends were 5 bases for V and 8 bases for J; bases not matched to a gene: 13. CDR1 is SGHVS and CDR2 is FQNEAQ in the germline V gene. The CDR3: CASSLPRTGGIGGYTF. Here the CDR3 DNA reads TGTGCCAGCAGCCTCCCCCGGACAGGGGGCATTGGCGGCTACACCTTC.